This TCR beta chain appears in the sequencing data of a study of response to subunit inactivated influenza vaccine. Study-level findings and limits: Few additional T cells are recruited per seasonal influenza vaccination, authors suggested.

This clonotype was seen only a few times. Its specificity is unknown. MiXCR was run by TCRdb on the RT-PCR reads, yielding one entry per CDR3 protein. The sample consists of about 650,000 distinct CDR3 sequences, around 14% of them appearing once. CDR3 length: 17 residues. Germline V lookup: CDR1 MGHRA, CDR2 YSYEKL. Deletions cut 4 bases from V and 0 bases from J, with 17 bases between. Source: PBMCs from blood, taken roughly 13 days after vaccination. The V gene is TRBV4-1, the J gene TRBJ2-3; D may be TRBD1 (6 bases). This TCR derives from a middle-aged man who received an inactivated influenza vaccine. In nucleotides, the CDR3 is TGCGCCAGCAGCCGGTCTGGGACATCCGCTAGCACAGATACGCAGTATTTT. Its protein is CASSRSGTSASTDTQYF.